This T cell receptor beta chain was retrieved from a study of T cell repertoires in ileal Crohn's disease. Study context: Operated complications were stricturing disease (approximately 61%) and penetrating disease (approximately 39%). Findings of the study overall: Clonality above 26.8% at surgery always came with endoscopic recurrence.

The V and J ends lost 2 bases and 0 bases, in that order; junction bases with no gene match: 1. CDR3 length: 14 residues. CDR1 is LGHNA and CDR2 is YSLEER in the germline V gene. This sample's time point: neoterminal ileum biopsy at postoperative endoscopy, about 6 months after surgery. TCRdb's table, derived via immunoSEQ multiplex PCR, lists solely in-frame clones and lacks some. The profile shows tens of thousands of clones, roughly nine tenths of them singletons. In regard to this clone: Its antigen is currently unknown.

The sample consisted of ileal tissue. V usage is TRBV4-3 and J usage is TRBJ2-7; 7 nucleotides match TRBD2. This receptor was identified in an adult with Crohn's disease. The CDR3, as DNA: TGCGCCAGCAGCCAACTAGCGGCCTCCTACGAGCAGTACTTC. Its protein product is CASSQLAASYEQYF.